A selection of T cell receptor beta chains follows, all from one sample in a study of cytomegalovirus exposure and HLA in healthy donors. Only in-frame clones appear in the TCRdb table, and some are missing; sequencing was by immunoSEQ multiplex PCR. The repertoire includes 150,000 to 170,000 clones, approximately 75% of them detected once, and roughly 2.8% sits in the top ten. The specimen sequenced was PBMCs. The receptors derive from a man between 18 and 35 years old in good health and CMV-seronegative. CDR3s include the opening cysteine and the closing phenylalanine or tryptophan. D genes are given only for firm matches. The size entry is marked missing in some rows and otherwise reads once, few, many or a size class.

J: TRBJ1-3; V: TRBV11-2; D: TRBD1; size: NA; CDR3: CASSLGTGPGNTIYF; DNA: TGTGCCAGCAGCTTAGGGACAGGCCCTGGAAACACCATATATTTT
J: TRBJ1-6; V: TRBV2; D: NA; size: NA; CDR3: CASSVSYNSPLHF; DNA: TGTGCCAGCAGTGTTAGTTATAATTCACCCCTCCACTTT
J: TRBJ2-3; V: TRBV19; D: NA; size: once; CDR3: CASSKGGAYGLYSTDTQYF; DNA: TGTGCCAGTAGTAAAGGGGGGGCCTATGGACTATATAGCACAGATACGCAGTATTTT
J: TRBJ1-6; V: TRBV4-3; D: NA; size: medium-sized; CDR3: CASSQEGGSPLHF; DNA: TGCGCCAGCAGCCAAGAAGGAGGATCACCCCTCCACTTT
J: TRBJ2-6; V: TRBV4-3; D: NA; size: few; CDR3: CASSQNLDSGANGLTF; DNA: TGCGCCAGCAGCCAAAACCTCGATTCTGGGGCCAACGGCCTGACTTTC
J: TRBJ1-5; V: TRBV5-8; D: TRBD1; size: NA; CDR3: CASSLGQGFRQPQHF; DNA: TGTGCCAGCAGCTTAGGACAGGGGTTCAGGCAGCCCCAGCATTTT
J: TRBJ1-3; V: TRBV6-5; D: NA; size: NA; CDR3: CASSWRGIAGNTIYF; DNA: TGTGCCAGCAGTTGGAGAGGAATAGCTGGAAACACCATATATTTT
J: TRBJ1-2; V: TRBV29-1; D: NA; size: NA; CDR3: CSGGHANSYGYTF; DNA: TGCAGCGGCGGACACGCGAATTCCTATGGCTACACCTTC
J: TRBJ1-1; V: TRBV9; D: TRBD1; size: NA; CDR3: CASSPRTGGIDTEAFF; DNA: TGTGCCAGCAGCCCACGGACAGGGGGCATCGACACTGAAGCTTTCTTT
J: TRBJ1-1; V: TRBV5-1; D: NA; size: NA; CDR3: CASSLDSMNTEAFF; DNA: TGCGCCAGCAGCTTGGACAGCATGAACACTGAAGCTTTCTTT
J: TRBJ1-4; V: TRBV18; D: NA; size: NA; CDR3: CASSPFGEKLFF; DNA: TGTGCCAGCTCACCCTTCGGTGAAAAACTGTTTTTT
J: TRBJ2-2; V: TRBV28; D: TRBD2; size: NA; CDR3: CASSDVLAGDPTGELFF; DNA: TGTGCCAGCAGTGACGTCCTAGCGGGGGACCCCACCGGGGAGCTGTTTTTT
J: TRBJ1-6; V: TRBV5-1; D: TRBD1; size: NA; CDR3: CASSLTGGTYNSPLHF; DNA: TGCGCCAGCAGCTTGACAGGGGGCACCTATAATTCACCCCTCCACTTT
J: TRBJ2-7; V: TRBV5-5; D: TRBD1; size: NA; CDR3: CASSLLGTAISYEQYF; DNA: TGTGCCAGCAGCTTGCTCGGGACAGCGATCTCCTACGAGCAGTACTTC
J: TRBJ2-7; V: TRBV7-9; D: NA; size: NA; CDR3: CASSLADWENYEQYF; DNA: TGTGCCAGCAGCTTAGCCGACTGGGAGAACTACGAGCAGTACTTC
J: TRBJ1-2; V: TRBV30; D: NA; size: NA; CDR3: CAWSGGTFDGYTF; DNA: TGTGCCTGGAGTGGGGGGACATTCGACGGCTACACCTTC
J: TRBJ2-1; V: TRBV9; D: TRBD2; size: NA; CDR3: CASSGLAGPGEQFF; DNA: TGTGCCAGCAGCGGGCTAGCGGGGCCGGGTGAGCAGTTCTTC
J: TRBJ1-3; V: TRBV19; D: NA; size: NA; CDR3: CASSKDRPGNTIYF; DNA: TGTGCCAGTAGTAAGGACAGACCTGGAAACACCATATATTTT
J: TRBJ1-6; V: TRBV19; D: NA; size: NA; CDR3: CASSMAGAPSPLHF; DNA: TGTGCCAGTAGTATGGCAGGGGCCCCTTCACCCCTCCACTTT
J: TRBJ1-3; V: TRBV5-1; D: TRBD1; size: once; CDR3: CASSSQGDGNTIYF; DNA: TGCGCCAGCAGCTCCCAGGGGGATGGAAACACCATATATTTT
J: TRBJ1-5; V: TRBV19; D: NA; size: few; CDR3: CASSTGQNQPQHF; DNA: TGTGCCAGTAGTACCGGACAGAATCAGCCCCAGCATTTT
J: TRBJ1-2; V: TRBV19; D: NA; size: few; CDR3: CASSTKPTGGSYGYTF; DNA: TGTGCCAGTAGTACCAAGCCGACAGGAGGATCCTATGGCTACACCTTC
J: TRBJ2-5; V: TRBV6-6; D: NA; size: few; CDR3: CASTPVKGIGETQYF; DNA: TGTGCCAGCACCCCGGTCAAGGGGATTGGGGAGACCCAGTACTTC
J: TRBJ1-5; V: TRBV27; D: NA; size: NA; CDR3: CASSQIQGKPQHF; DNA: TGTGCCAGTAGCCAGATACAGGGAAAACCCCAGCATTTT
J: TRBJ2-6; V: TRBV7-9; D: TRBD1; size: NA; CDR3: CASRQTTGVSGANVLTF; DNA: TGTGCCAGCAGACAGACGACAGGGGTCTCTGGGGCCAACGTCCTGACTTTC